Below, one TCR beta chain is given with its context. This entry is derived from a study of blood T cell repertoires in COVID-19. Study details: Specimens from acute and convalescent COVID-19 originated in the United States, Italy and Spain.

Only in-frame clones appear in the TCRdb table, and some are missing; sequencing was by immunoSEQ multiplex PCR. The sample includes over 120,000 clones, 80% to 90% seen only once; the top ten take approximately 2.5%. This CDR3 is 16 amino acids long. V lost 8 bases and J lost 0; bases outside the gene matches: 8. Germline V gene sequence: CDR1 LNHNV, CDR2 YYDKDF (reference sequence). The receptor was isolated from a human donor with acute or convalescent COVID-19. The donor label of this sample is uncertain. The chain joins TRBV15 to TRBJ2-3, with 10 bases lining up with TRBD2. Material: peripheral blood. The CDR3 sequence: CATWNSGGYSTDTQYF. CDR3 nucleotide sequence: TGTGCCACCTGGAATAGCGGGGGGTACAGCACAGATACGCAGTATTTT.